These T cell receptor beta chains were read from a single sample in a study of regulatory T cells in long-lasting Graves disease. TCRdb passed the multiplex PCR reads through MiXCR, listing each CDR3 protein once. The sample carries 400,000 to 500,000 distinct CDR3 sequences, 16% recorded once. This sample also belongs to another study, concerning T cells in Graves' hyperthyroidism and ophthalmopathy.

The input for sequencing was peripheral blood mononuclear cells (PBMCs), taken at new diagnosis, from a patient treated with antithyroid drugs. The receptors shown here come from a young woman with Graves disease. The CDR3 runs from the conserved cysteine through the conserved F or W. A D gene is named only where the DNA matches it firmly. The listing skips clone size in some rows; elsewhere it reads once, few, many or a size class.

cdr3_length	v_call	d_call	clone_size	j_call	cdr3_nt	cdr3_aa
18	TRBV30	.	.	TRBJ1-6	TGTGCCTGGAGCGACAGGAGACTTCCCCACTCCTATAATTCACCCCTCCACTTT	CAWSDRRLPHSYNSPLHF
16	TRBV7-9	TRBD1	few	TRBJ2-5	TGTGCCAGCAGCCCTCGGACAGGGAACAGAGTAGAGACCCAGTACTTC	CASSPRTGNRVETQYF
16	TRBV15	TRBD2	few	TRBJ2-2	TGTGCCACCAGCAGAGATCGACTAGCGGATACCGGGGAGCTGTTTTTT	CATSRDRLADTGELFF
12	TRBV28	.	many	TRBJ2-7	TGTGCCAGCAGTTTAGTAGTCGGCGAGCAGTACTTC	CASSLVVGEQYF
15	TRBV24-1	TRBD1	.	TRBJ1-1	TGTGCCACCAGTGAAACCCGGACAGGGTCGACTGAAGCTTTCTTT	CATSETRTGSTEAFF
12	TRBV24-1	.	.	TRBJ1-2	TGTGCCACCAGTGACCGGGGGGGTGGCTACACCTTC	CATSDRGGGYTF
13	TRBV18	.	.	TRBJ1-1	TGTGCCAGCTCACTCGCCCCGAACACTGAAGCTTTCTTT	CASSLAPNTEAFF
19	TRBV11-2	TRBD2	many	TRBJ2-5	TGTGCCAGCAGCTCTTTTCTTTCCGGACTAGCGGGAGCCCGGGAGACCCAGTACTTC	CASSSFLSGLAGARETQYF
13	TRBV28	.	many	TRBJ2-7	TGTGCCAGCAGTCGAAAGGGTACCTACGAGCAGTACTTC	CASSRKGTYEQYF
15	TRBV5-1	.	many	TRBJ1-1	TGCGCCAGCAGCTTGTCTACCCTTGGAGGGACTGAAGCTTTCTTT	CASSLSTLGGTEAFF
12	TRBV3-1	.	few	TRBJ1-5	TGTGCCAGCAGAATCGCCGGCCAGCCCCGGCATTTT	CASRIAGQPRHF
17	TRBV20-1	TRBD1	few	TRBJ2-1	TGCAGTGCTAGAGGAACCCAACAGGGGAGAGATATTTGGGAGCAGTTCTTC	CSARGTQQGRDIWEQFF
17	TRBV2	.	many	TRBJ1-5	TGTGCCAGCAGTGAGATCCAAGGCCCACGCGGCAATCAGCCCCAGCATTTT	CASSEIQGPRGNQPQHF
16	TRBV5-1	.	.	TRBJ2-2	TGCGCCAGCAGCTCCTATCCGGGACTGAACACCGGGGAGCTGTTTTTT	CASSSYPGLNTGELFF
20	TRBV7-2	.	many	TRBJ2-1	TGTGCCAGCAGCCTCCCGACAGGGGGCTCTAGCGGGAGCTCCTACAATGAGCAGTTCTTC	CASSLPTGGSSGSSYNEQFF
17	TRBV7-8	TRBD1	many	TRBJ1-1	TGTGCCAGCACCCCGACCGGGACAGGGCTAAAAGTTGCTGAAGCTTTCTTT	CASTPTGTGLKVAEAFF
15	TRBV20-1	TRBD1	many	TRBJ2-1	TGCAGTGCTCCCCCCGGGACAGGAAGACTTGATGAGCAGTTCTTC	CSAPPGTGRLDEQFF
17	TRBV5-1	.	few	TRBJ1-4	TGCGCCAGCAGCTCGAACCAACCCGGGACACCGAGGGAAAAACTGTTTTTT	CASSSNQPGTPREKLFF
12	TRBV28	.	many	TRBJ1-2	TGTGCCAGCAGGAGTGGGAGCTATGGCTACACCTTC	CASRSGSYGYTF
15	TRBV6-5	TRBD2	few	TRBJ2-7	TGTGCCAGCAGTTTCTCCGGGACTAGCGCCTACGAGCAGTACTTC	CASSFSGTSAYEQYF
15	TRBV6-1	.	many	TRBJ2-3	TGTGCCAGCAGTGAATGGGTAACTAGCACAGATACGCAGTATTTT	CASSEWVTSTDTQYF
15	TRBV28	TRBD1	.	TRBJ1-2	TGTGCCAGCAGTTCCGGGACAGGGCCTTCATATGGCTACACCTTC	CASSSGTGPSYGYTF
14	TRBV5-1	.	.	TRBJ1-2	TGCGCCAGCAGCTGGGCACGGGGCGCGGATGGCTACACCTTC	CASSWARGADGYTF
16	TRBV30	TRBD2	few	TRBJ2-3	TGTGCCTCTCAAAGGACTAGCGGGAGGGCCGGAGATACGCAGTATTTT	CASQRTSGRAGDTQYF
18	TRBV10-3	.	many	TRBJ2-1	TGTGCCATCAGTGATCCATGGGTAGGCAGCACCACGGACAATGAGCAGTTCTTC	CAISDPWVGSTTDNEQFF
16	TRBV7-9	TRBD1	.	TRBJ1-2	TGTGCCAGCAGCCCATCCGGGACAGGGGAGAACTATGGCTACACCTTC	CASSPSGTGENYGYTF
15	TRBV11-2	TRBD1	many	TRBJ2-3	TGTGCCAGCAGCCCCCGACAGGGGTTAGAAGATACGCAGTATTTT	CASSPRQGLEDTQYF
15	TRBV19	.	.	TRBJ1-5	TGTGCCAGTAAGGGTTGGACGGAAAGCAATCAGCCCCAGCATTTT	CASKGWTESNQPQHF
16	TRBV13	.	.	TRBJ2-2	TGTGCCAGCAGCCCCTACAGGGAAGCGAACACCGGGGAGCTGTTTTTT	CASSPYREANTGELFF
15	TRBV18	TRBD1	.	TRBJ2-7	TGTGCCAGCTCACCACCCAACCAGGCCCGGGACAGGCAGTACTTC	CASSPPNQARDRQYF
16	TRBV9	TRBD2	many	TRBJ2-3	TGTGCCAGCAGCGTAGATCAGCGGGGGAGCACAGATACGCAGTATTTT	CASSVDQRGSTDTQYF
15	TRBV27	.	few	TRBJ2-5	TGTGCCAGCAGTTCATACCCAGACAGCCTGGAGACCCAGTACTTC	CASSSYPDSLETQYF
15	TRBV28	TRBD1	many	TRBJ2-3	TGTGCCAGCGTGTACAGGGGGCGTCGCACAGATACGCAGTATTTT	CASVYRGRRTDTQYF